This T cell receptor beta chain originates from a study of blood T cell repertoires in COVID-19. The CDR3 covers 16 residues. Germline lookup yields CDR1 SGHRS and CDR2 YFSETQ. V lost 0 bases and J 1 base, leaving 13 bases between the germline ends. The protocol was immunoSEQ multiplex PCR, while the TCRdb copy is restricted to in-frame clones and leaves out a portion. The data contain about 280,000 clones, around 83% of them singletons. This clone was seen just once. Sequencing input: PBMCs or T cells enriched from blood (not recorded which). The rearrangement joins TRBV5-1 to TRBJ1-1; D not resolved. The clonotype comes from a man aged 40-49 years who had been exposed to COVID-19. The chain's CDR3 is CASSLDIRGWNTEAFF. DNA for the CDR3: TGCGCCAGCAGCTTGGACATTCGAGGGTGGAACACTGAAGCTTTCTTT.